This T cell receptor beta chain was sequenced for a study of blood T cell repertoires in COVID-19. Looking at the study overall: Samples taken during acute and convalescent COVID-19 were collected in the United States, Italy and Spain.

Only in-frame clones appear in the TCRdb table, and some are missing; sequencing was by immunoSEQ multiplex PCR. Among a few hundred thousand clones listed, 80% to 85% were seen once. V gave up 5 bases and J gave up 4 bases; unmatched junction bases: 6. The V gene's germline CDR1 is SGHTA and CDR2 FQGNSA. The CDR3 is made up of 15 amino acids. The sequenced material came from peripheral blood. This TCR was recovered from a young man with active or convalescent COVID-19. The chain links TRBV7-2 to TRBJ2-1; 9 nucleotides agree with TRBD2. The CDR3 sequence: CASSPPAGGYNEQFF. The DNA of the CDR3 is TGTGCCAGCAGCCCGCCGGCGGGGGGGTACAATGAGCAGTTCTTC.